This paragraph reports one T cell receptor (beta chain). The antigen this receptor binds is unknown. No base quality information exists; no much larger clone differs at one position. This record belongs to a study of circulating and synovial CD4+ cells in juvenile arthritis (TCRdb year 2014). Background for the entire study: TCRbeta CDR3 repertoires of circulating HLA-DR+ CD4 T cells, bulk blood CD4 T cells and synovial CD4 T cells were compared within each patient. Repertoire sequencing was performed with the aim of confirming enrichment of synovial clonotypes in a circulating synovial-like CD4 T cell subset. The paper's findings and limits, for the study overall: Because overlap with synovium was found to increase with sequencing depth, the full repertoire overlap was likely underestimated by the measured shared-clonotype fractions. Circulating pathogenic-like lymphocytes clustered together with synovial T cells and shared a substantially larger fraction of CDR3 sequences with synovium than bulk blood did. Because T cell genome counts in CPL samples and bulk blood CD4 samples differed by at least an order of magnitude, sample-size effects were addressed. The difference between circulating pathogenic-like lymphocytes and bulk blood T cells was not detected by traditional Vbeta family usage analysis. Synovial and circulating pathogenic-like lymphocyte repertoires were less diverse than bulk blood CD4 repertoires, and some CPL samples were as oligoclonal as synovium.

Library construction relied on the immunoSEQ multiplex PCR assay. An external provider performed TCRbeta CDR3 sequencing as a commercial service. The authors processed their data as follows. The analyses used productive nucleotide sequences together with amino acid sequences obtained by in silico translation. Diversity was quantified by Renyi entropy over a range of alpha values, with sample size equalised by taking the median of 200 repeated subsamples. The distance between each pair of repertoires was calculated as one minus the Chao-modified Jaccard index, which corrects for under-sampling, and this distance was used for clustering. Frequency-weighted overlap with synovial clonotypes was computed over 200 sample sizes, 200 draws without replacement each, and reported at the smaller sample's size. TCRdb mirrors the immuneACCESS table, restricted to in-frame sequences. Some clones are absent from its copies; in checked studies, under half trace to an unresolved V gene, and the reason for the others is unknown. For V, J and clone size, that table is used; D and trimming come from the DNA. This sample lists over 11,000 clones; over 80% were detected once. Around 3.6% of the sample comes from the top ten.

In the germline V gene, CDR1 corresponds to MGHRA and CDR2 to YSYEKL. V is reduced by 1 base and J by 7 bases, leaving a spacing of 14 bases between them. Taken from cysteine to phenylalanine, the CDR3 has 14 residues. Just the 42-base CDR3 DNA is kept, in frame starting at base 1. The sequenced samples came from patients who had active juvenile idiopathic arthritis. Cells were sorted immediately after thawing, with dead cells excluded using Live/Dead Fixable Near-IR Stain. Here the chain combines TRBV4-1 and TRBJ2-7; the D gene lacks a confident call. The receptor was derived from a human patient with juvenile idiopathic arthritis. Some clones in this sample may be carry-over from other donors' samples. Sequencing input: CD4+ T cells from synovial fluid. The CDR3 here reads CASSQGNSPVEQYF. The sequenced DNA: TGCGCCAGCAGCCAAGGCAACTCCCCCGTTGAGCAGTACTTC.